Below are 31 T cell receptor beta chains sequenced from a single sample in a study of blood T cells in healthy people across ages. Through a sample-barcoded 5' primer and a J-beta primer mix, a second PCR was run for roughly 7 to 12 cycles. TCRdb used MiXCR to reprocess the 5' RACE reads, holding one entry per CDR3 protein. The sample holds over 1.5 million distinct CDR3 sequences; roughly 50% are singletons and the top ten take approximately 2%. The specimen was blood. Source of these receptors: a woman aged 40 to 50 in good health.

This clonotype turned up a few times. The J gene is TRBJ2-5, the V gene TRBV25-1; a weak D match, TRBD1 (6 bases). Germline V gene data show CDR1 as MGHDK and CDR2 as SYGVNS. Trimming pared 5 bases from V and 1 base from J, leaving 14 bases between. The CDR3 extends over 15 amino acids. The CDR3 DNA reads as TGTGCCAGCAGTTTGGGCCGGACAGCCCAAGAGACCCAGTACTTC. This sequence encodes CASSLGRTAQETQYF.

CDR3 loop: CSATPKGGAYETQYF. CDR3 bases: TGCAGTGCTACTCCTAAAGGGGGGGCCTATGAGACCCAGTACTTC. V usage is TRBV20-1 and J usage is TRBJ2-5, with D tentatively TRBD2 (7 bases). The CDR3 has 15 amino acids. Trimming shortened V by 4 bases and J by 5 bases, and 20 bases separated the two germline ends. Germline values: CDR1 DFQATT, CDR2 SNEGSKA (reference sequence).

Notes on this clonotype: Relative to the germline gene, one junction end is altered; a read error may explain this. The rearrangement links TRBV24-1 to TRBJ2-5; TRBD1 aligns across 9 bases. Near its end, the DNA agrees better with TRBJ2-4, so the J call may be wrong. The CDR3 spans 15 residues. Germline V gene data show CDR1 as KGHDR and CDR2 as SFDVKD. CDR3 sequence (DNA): TGTGCCACCTGTGATCCGACAGGGGGTAAAAACATTCAGTACTTC. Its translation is CATCDPTGGKNIQYF.

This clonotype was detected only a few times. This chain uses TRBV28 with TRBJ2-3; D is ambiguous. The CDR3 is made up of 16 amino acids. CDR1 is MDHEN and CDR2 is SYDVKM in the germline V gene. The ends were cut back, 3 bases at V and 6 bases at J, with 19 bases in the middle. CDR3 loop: CASSFRIGFRGDTQYF. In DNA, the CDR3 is TGTGCCAGCAGTTTCCGCATTGGATTTAGAGGTGATACGCAGTATTTT.

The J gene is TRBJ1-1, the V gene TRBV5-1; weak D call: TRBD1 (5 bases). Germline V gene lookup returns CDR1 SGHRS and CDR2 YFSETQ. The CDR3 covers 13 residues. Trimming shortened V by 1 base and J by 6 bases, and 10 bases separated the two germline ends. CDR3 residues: CASSLTGLSEAFF. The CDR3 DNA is TGCGCCAGCAGCTTGACAGGATTATCTGAAGCTTTCTTT.

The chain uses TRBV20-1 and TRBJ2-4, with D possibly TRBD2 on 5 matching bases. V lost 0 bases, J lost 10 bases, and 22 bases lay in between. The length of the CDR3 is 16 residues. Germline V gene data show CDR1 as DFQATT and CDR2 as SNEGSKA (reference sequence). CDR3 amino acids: CSAREIADRRGAIQYF. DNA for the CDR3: TGCAGTGCTAGAGAGATTGCGGACCGACGGGGAGCGATTCAGTACTTC.

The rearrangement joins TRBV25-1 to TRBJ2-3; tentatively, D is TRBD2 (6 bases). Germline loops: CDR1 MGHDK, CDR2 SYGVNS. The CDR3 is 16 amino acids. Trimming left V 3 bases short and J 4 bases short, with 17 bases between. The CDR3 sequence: CASSDRFRGIADTQYF. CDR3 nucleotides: TGTGCCAGCAGTGATCGGTTCCGGGGGATCGCAGATACGCAGTATTTT.

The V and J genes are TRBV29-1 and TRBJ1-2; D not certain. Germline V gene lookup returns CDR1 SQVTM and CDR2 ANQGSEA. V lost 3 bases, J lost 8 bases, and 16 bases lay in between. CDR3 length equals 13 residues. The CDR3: CSVEYRMAVGYTF. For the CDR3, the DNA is TGCAGCGTTGAGTACCGGATGGCTGTAGGCTACACCTTC.

In nucleotides, the CDR3 is TGTGCCAGCTCACCACCGGCGGGGGCAGGGAATGAGCAGTTCTTC. Its translation is CASSPPAGAGNEQFF. The V call is TRBV18, the J call TRBJ2-1, with a possible D match to TRBD2 (7 bases). V lost 0 bases, J lost 7 bases, and 13 bases lay in between. The CDR3 sequence is 15 residues long. The germline V gene has CDR1 KGHSH and CDR2 LQKENI.

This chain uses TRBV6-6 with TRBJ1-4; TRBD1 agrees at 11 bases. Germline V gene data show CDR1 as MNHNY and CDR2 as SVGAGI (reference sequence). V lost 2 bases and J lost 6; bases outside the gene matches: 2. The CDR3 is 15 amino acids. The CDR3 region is CASSYGDRGYEKLFF. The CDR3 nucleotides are TGTGCCAGCAGTTACGGGGACAGGGGGTATGAAAAACTGTTTTTT.

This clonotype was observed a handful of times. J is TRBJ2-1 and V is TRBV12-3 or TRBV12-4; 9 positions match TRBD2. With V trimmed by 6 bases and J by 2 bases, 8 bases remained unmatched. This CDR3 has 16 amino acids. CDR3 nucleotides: TGTGCCAGCAGCGGGAGCGGGGGGCTACCCTACAATGAGCAGTTCTTC. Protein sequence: CASSGSGGLPYNEQFF.

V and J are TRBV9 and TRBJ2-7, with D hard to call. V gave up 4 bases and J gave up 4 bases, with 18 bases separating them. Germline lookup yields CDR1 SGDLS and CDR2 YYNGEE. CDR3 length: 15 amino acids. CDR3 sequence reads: CASSIAREGGYEQYF. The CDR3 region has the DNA TGTGCCAGCAGCATAGCAAGGGAAGGTGGGTACGAGCAGTACTTC. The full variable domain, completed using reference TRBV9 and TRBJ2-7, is DSGVTQTPKHLITATGQRVTLRCSPRSGDLSVYWYQQSLDQGLQFLIQYYNGEERAKGNILERFSAQQFPDLHSELNLSSLELGDSALYFCASSIAREGGYEQYFGPGTRLTVT.

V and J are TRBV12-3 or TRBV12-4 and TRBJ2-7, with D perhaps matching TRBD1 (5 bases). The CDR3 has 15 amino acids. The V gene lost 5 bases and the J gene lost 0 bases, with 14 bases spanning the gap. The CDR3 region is CASSPRQSSSYEQYF. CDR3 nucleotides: TGTGCCAGCAGTCCAAGACAGAGCAGCTCCTACGAGCAGTACTTC.

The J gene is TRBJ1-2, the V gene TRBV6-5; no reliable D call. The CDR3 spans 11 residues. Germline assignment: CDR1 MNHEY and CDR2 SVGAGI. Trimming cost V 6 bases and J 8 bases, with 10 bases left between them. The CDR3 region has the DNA TGTGCCAGCAGGGAAGAGAAAGGCTACACCTTC. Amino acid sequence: CASREEKGYTF.

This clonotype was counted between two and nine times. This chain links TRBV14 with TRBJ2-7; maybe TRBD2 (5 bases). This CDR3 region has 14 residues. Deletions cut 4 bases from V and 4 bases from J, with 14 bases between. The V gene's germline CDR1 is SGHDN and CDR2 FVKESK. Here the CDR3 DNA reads TGTGCCAGCAGCCTTCAGGTGGGCGGGTACGAGCAGTACTTC. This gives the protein CASSLQVGGYEQYF.

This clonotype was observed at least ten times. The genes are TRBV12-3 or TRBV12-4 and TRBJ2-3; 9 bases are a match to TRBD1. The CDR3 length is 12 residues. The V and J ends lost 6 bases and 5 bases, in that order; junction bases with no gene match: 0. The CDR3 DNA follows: TGTGCCAGCAGGACAGGGGGAGATACGCAGTATTTT. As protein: CASRTGGDTQYF.

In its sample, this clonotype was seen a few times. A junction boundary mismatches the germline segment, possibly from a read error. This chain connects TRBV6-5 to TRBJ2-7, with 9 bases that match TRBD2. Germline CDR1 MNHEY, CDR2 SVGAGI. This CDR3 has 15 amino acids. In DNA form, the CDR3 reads TGTGCTAGCAGTTACGGCTCTAGCGGGACTTACGAGCAGTACTTC. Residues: CASSYGSSGTYEQYF.

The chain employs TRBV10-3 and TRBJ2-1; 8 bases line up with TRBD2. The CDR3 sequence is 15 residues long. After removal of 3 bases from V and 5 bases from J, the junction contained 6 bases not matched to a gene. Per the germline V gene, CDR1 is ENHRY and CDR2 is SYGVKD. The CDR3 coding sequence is TGTGCCATCAGTGAAAGGCGGGGGGAGGACAATGAGCAGTTCTTC. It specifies CAISERRGEDNEQFF.

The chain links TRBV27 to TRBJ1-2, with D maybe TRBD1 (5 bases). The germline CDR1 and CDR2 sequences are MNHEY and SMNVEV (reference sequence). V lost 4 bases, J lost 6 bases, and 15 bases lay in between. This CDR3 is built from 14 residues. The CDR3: CASSSQQGMDGYTF. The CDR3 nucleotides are TGTGCCAGCAGTTCGCAGCAGGGTATGGATGGCTACACCTTC.

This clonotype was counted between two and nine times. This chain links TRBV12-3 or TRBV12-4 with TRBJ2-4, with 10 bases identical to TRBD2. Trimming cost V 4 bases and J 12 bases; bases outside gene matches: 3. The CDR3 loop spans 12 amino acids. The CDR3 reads CASSSGLARQYF. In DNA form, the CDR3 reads TGTGCCAGCAGTTCGGGACTAGCGCGTCAGTACTTC.

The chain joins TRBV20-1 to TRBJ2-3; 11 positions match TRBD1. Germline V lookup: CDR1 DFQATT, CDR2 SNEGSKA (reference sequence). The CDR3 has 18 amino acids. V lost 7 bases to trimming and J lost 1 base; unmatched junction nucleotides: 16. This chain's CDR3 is CSVNGQGARDGGTDTQYF. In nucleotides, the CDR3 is TGCAGTGTAAATGGACAGGGGGCGAGAGATGGTGGCACAGATACGCAGTATTTT.

Written as DNA, the CDR3 is TGTGCCAGCAGCCAAGATCCTAGCCTCGATGAGCAGTTCTTC. Translation: CASSQDPSLDEQFF. The chain carries TRBV4-2 and TRBJ2-1, with D perhaps matching TRBD2 (5 bases). Germline values: CDR1 LGHNA, CDR2 YNFKEQ. This CDR3 spans 14 amino acids. V lost 0 bases, J lost 8 bases, and 11 bases lay in between.

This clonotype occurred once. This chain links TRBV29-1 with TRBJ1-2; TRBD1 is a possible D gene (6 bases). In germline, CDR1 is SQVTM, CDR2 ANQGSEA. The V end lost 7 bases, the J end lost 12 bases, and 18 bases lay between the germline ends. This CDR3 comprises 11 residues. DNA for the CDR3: TGCAGCGCAGAAAGAGCGGGGGCAAACACCTTC. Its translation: CSAERAGANTF.

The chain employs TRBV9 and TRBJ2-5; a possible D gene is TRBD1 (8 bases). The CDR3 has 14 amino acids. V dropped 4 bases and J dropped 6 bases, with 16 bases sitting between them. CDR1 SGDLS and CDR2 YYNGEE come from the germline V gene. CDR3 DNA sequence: TGTGCCAGCAGCAAAACAGGGGGGGAGAAGACCCAGTACTTC. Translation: CASSKTGGEKTQYF.

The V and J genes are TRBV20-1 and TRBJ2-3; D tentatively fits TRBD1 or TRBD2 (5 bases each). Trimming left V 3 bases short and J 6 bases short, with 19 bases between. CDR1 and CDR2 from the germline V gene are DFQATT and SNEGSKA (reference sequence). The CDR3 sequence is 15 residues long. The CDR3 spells CSARGTRWQEDTQYF. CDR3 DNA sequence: TGCAGTGCTAGGGGGACGCGATGGCAGGAGGATACGCAGTATTTT.

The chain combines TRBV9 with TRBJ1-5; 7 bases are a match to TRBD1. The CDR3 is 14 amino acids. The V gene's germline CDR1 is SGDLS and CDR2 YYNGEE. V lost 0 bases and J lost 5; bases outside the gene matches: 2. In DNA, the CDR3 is TGTGCCAGCAGCGTAGGGGACAGTGATCAGCCCCAGCATTTT. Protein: CASSVGDSDQPQHF.

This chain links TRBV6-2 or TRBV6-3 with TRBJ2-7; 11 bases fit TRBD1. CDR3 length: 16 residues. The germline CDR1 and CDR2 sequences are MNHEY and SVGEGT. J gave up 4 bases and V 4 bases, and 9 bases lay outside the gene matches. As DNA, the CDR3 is TGTGCCAGCAGTTCTCCGGCCGGGACAGGGGGTTACGAGCAGTACTTC. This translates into CASSSPAGTGGYEQYF.

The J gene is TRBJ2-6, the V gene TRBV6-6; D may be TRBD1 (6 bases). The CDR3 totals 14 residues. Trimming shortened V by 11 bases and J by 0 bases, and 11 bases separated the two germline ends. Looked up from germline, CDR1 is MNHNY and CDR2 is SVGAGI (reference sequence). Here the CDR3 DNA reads TGTGCCGGCACCAGGGGCTCTGGGGCCAACGTCCTGACTTTC. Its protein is CAGTRGSGANVLTF.

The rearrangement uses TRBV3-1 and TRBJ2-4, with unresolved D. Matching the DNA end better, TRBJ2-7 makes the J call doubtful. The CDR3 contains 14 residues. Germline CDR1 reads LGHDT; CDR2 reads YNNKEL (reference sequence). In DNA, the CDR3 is TGTGCCAGCAGCCAAGGTATGGGCTCCTACGAGCAGTACTTC. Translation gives CASSQGMGSYEQYF.

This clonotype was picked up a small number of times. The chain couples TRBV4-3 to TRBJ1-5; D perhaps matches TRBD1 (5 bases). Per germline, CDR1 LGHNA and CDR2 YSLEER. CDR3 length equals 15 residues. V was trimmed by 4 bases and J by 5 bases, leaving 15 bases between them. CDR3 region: CASSPGRTGDQPQHF. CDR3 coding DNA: TGCGCCAGCAGCCCCGGCCGGACGGGGGATCAGCCCCAGCATTTT.

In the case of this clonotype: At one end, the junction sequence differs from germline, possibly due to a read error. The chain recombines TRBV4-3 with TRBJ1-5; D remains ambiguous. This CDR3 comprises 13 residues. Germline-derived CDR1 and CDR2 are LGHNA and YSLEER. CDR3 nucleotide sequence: TGCGCCAGCGGCCAAGAGGCGGGCCAGCCCCAGCATTTT. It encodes CASGQEAGQPQHF.